This T cell receptor (beta chain) derives from a study of T cells in Graves' hyperthyroidism and ophthalmopathy. Whole-study context: Pretreatment peripheral blood was obtained at initial diagnosis.

The TCR beta CDR3 regions underwent amplification using RNA transcripts as the source. HTBI primers were employed in a first-round RT-PCR of the TCR CDR3. One entry per CDR3 protein, called by TCRdb with MiXCR from the multiplex PCR reads. The sample lists about 96,000 distinct CDR3 sequences, roughly 56% occurring once. Uncontrolled infection, other autoimmune disease, pregnancy or lactation disqualified patients from enrolment. Clinical symptoms, serum thyroxine, TRAb, thyroid ultrasound and orbital computed tomography established diagnosis. Sequencing was performed on blood. This sequence was found in a woman in her forties with Graves' hyperthyroidism.

CDR3 protein: CATSKRLGRETQYF. CDR3 sequence (DNA): TGTGCCACCAGCAAACGTCTGGGGAGAGAGACCCAGTACTTC. J is TRBJ2-5 and V is TRBV15, with a weak D call TRBD2 (5 bases). V was shortened by 4 bases and J by 4 bases, with 13 bases between the two germline ends. CDR1 is LNHNV and CDR2 is YYDKDF in the germline V gene (reference sequence). The CDR3 loop spans 14 amino acids.